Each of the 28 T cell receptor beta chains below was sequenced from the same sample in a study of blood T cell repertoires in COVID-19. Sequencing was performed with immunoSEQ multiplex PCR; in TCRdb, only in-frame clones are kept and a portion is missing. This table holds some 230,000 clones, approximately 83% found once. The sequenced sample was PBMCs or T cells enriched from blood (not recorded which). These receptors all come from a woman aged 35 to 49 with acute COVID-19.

In DNA, the CDR3 is TGTGCCAGCAGCTTAGGTTCGAGTGGTGAGCAGTTCTTC. Residues: CASSLGSSGEQFF. The gene calls are TRBV7-2 and TRBJ2-1; D ambiguous. CDR1 and CDR2 from the germline V gene are SGHTA and FQGNSA. The V end lost 1 base, the J end lost 9 bases, and 10 bases lay between the germline ends. The CDR3 spans 13 residues.

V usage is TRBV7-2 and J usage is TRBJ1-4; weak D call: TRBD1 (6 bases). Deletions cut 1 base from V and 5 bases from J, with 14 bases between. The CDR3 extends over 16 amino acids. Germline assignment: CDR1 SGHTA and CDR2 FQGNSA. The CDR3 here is CASSLDRATLNEKLFF. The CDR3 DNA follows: TGTGCCAGCAGCTTAGACAGGGCCACGCTAAATGAAAAACTGTTTTTT.

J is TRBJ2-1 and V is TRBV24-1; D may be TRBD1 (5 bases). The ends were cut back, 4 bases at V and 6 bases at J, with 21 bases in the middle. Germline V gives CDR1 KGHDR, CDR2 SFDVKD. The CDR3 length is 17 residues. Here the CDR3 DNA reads TGTGCCACCAGTGACCCTAAAAGACAGTCCTCCGCCAATGAGCAGTTCTTC. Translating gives CATSDPKRQSSANEQFF.

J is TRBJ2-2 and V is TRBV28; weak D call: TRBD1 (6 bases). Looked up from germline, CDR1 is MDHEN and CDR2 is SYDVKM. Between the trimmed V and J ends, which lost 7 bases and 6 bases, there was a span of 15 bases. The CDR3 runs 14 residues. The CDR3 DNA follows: TGTGCCAGCAACGAACAGGGCTTGGCCGGGGAGCTGTTTTTT. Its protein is CASNEQGLAGELFF.

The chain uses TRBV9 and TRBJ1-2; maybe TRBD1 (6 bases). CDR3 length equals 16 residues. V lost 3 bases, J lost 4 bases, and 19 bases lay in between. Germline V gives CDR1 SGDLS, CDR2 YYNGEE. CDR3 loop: CASSAHPGELPYGYTF. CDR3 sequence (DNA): TGTGCCAGCAGCGCGCATCCAGGGGAGTTGCCCTATGGCTACACCTTC.

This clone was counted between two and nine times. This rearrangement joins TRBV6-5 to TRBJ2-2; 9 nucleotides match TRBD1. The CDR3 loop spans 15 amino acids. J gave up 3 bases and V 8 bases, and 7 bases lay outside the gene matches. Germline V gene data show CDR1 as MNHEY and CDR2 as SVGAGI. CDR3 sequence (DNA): TGTGCCAGCCTTCCCGGGGACAGGGACACCGGGGAGCTGTTTTTT. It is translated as CASLPGDRDTGELFF.

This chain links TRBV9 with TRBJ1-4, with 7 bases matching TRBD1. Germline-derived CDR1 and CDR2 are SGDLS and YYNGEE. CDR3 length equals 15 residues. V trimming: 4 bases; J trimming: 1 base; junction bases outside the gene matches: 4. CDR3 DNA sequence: TGTGCCAGCAGCCCCCGACAGGGAACTAATGAAAAACTGTTTTTT. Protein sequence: CASSPRQGTNEKLFF.

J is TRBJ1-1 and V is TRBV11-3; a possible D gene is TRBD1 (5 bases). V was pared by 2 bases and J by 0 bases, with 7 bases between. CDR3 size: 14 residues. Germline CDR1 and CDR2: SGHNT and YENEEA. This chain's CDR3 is CASSLQGMNTEAFF. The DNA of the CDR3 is TGTGCCAGCAGCTTACAGGGAATGAACACTGAAGCTTTCTTT.

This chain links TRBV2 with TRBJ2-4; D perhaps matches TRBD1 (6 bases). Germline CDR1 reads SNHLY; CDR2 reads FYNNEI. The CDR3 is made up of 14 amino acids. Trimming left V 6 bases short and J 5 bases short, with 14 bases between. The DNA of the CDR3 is TGTGCCAGCAGCGCAAGACAGGTCCAAAACATTCAGTACTTC. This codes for CASSARQVQNIQYF.

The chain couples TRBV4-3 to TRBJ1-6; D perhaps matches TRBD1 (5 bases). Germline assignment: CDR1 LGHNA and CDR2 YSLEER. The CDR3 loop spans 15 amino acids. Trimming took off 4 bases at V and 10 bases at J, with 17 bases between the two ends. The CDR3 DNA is TGCGCCAGCAGCCGCCGACAGAGCGCTGGATCACCCCTCCACTTT. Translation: CASSRRQSAGSPLHF.

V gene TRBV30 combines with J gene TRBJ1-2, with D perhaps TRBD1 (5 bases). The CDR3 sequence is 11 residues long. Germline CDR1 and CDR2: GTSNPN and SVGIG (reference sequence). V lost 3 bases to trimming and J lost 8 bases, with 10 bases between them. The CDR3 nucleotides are TGTGCCTGGAGCCCGGACAAAGGCTACACCTTC. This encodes CAWSPDKGYTF.

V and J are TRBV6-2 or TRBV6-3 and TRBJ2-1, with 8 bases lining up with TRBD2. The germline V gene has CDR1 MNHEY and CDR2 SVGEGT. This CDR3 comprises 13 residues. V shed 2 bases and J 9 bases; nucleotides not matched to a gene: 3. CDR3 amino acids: CASSYNSGAEQFF. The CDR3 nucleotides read TGTGCCAGCAGTTACAATAGCGGGGCTGAGCAGTTCTTC.

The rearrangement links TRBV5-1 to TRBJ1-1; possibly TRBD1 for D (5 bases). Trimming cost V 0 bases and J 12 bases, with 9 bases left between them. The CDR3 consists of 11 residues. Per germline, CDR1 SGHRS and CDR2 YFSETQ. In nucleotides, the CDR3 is TGCGCCAGCAGCTTGGGTAGGGGCACTTTCTTT. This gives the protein CASSLGRGTFF. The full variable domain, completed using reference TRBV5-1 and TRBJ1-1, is KAGVTQTPRYLIKTRGQQVTLSCSPISGHRSVSWYQQTPGQGLQFLFEYFSETQRNKGNFPGRFSGRQFSNSRSEMNVSTLELGDSALYLCASSLGRGTFFGQGTRLTVV.

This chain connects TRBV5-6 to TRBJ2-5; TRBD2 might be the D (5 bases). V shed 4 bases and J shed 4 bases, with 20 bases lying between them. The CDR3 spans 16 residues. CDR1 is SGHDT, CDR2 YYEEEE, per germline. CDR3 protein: CASSPGIGGLGETQYF. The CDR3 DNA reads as TGTGCCAGCAGCCCGGGGATAGGAGGCCTAGGAGAGACCCAGTACTTC.

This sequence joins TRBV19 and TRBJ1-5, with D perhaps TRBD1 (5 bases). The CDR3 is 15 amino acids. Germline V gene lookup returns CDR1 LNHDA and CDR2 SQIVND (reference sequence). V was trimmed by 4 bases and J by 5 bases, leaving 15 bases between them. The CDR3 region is CASSTSGGAYQPQHF. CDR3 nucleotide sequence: TGTGCCAGTAGTACCAGTGGAGGGGCCTATCAGCCCCAGCATTTT.

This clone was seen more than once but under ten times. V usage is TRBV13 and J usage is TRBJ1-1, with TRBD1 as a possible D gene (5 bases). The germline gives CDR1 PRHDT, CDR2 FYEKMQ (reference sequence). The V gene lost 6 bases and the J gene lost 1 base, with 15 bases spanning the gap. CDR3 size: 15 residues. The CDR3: CASRERGGSNTEAFF. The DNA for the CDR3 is TGTGCCAGCAGGGAAAGGGGAGGTTCGAACACTGAAGCTTTCTTT. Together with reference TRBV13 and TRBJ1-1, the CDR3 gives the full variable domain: AAGVIQSPRHLIKEKRETATLKCYPIPRHDTVYWYQQGPGQDPQFLISFYEKMQSDKGSIPDRFSAQQFSDYHSELNMSSLELGDSALYFCASRERGGSNTEAFFGQGTRLTVV.

The CDR3 nucleotides are TGTGCCAGCAGCCGACGACTAGCGGGAGGGAACAACAATGAGCAGTTCTTC. Its translation: CASSRRLAGGNNNEQFF. V is TRBV5-4 and J is TRBJ2-1; TRBD2 aligns across 14 bases. V lost 4 bases and J lost 5; bases outside the gene matches: 8. The CDR3 has 17 amino acids. Germline V gene data show CDR1 as SGHNT and CDR2 as YYREEE (reference sequence).

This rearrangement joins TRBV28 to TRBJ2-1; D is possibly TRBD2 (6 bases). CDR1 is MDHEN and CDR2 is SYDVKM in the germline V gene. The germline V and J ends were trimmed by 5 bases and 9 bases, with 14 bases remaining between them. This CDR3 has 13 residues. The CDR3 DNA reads TGTGCCAGCAGTCGCCAATCGGGGGTTGAGCAGTTCTTC. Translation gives CASSRQSGVEQFF.

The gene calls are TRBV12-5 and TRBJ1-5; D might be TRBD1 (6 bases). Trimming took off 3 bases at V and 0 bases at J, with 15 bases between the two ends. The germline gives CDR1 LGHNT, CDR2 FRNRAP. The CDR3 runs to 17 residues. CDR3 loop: CASGFRDKRYSNQPQHF. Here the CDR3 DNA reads TGTGCTAGTGGTTTCCGGGACAAACGTTATAGCAATCAGCCCCAGCATTTT. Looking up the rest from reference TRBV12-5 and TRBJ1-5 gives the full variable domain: DARVTQTPRHKVTEMGQEVTMRCQPILGHNTVFWYRQTMMQGLELLAYFRNRAPLDDSGMPKDRFSAEMPDATLATLKIQPSEPRDSAVYFCASGFRDKRYSNQPQHFGDGTRLSIL.

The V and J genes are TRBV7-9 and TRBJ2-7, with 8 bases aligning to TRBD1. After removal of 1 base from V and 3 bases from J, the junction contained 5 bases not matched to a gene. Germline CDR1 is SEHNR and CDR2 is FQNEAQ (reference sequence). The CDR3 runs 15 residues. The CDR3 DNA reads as TGTGCCAGCAGCTTAGAGGGACAGGCATACTACGAGCAGTACTTC. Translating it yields CASSLEGQAYYEQYF.

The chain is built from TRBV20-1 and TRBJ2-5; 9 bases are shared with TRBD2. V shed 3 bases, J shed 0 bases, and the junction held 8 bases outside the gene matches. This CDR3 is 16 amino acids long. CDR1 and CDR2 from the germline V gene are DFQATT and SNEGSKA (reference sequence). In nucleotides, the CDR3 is TGCAGTGCTAGTGGTGGGCTAGCGGGAAACCAAGAGACCCAGTACTTC. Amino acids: CSASGGLAGNQETQYF.

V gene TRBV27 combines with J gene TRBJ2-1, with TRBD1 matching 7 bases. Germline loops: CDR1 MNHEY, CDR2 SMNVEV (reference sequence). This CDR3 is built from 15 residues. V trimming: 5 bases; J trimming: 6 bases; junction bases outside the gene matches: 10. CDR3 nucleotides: TGTGCCAGCAGTCCACGACAGGGACAAGTCAATGAGCAGTTCTTC. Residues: CASSPRQGQVNEQFF.

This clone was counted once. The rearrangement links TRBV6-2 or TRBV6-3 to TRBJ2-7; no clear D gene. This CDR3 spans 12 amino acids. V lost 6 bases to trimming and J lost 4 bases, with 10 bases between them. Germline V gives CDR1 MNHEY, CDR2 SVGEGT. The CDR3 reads CASSWAQYEQYF. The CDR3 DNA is TGTGCCAGCAGCTGGGCCCAATACGAGCAGTACTTC.

Here the CDR3 reads CASSFHQDEGYTF. The CDR3 nucleotides are TGTGCCAGCAGTTTTCACCAGGATGAGGGCTACACCTTC. V and J are TRBV12-3 or TRBV12-4 and TRBJ1-2, with unresolved D. The CDR3 loop spans 13 amino acids. Trimming took 3 bases from V and 8 from J, leaving 13 bases between them.

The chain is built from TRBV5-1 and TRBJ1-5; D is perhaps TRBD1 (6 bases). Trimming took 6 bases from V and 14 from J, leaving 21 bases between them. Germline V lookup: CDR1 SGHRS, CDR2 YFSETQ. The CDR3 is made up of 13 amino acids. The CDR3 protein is CASTPPGEGEKHF. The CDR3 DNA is TGCGCCAGCACCCCACCAGGGGAGGGGGAAAAGCATTTT.

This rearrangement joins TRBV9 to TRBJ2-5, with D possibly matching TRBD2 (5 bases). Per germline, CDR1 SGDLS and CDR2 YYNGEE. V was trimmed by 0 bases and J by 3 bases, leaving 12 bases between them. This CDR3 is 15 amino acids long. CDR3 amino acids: CASSVGGLGEETQYF. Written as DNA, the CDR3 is TGTGCCAGCAGCGTAGGAGGGTTAGGAGAAGAGACCCAGTACTTC. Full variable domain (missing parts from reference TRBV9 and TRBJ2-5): DSGVTQTPKHLITATGQRVTLRCSPRSGDLSVYWYQQSLDQGLQFLIQYYNGEERAKGNILERFSAQQFPDLHSELNLSSLELGDSALYFCASSVGGLGEETQYFGPGTRLLVL.

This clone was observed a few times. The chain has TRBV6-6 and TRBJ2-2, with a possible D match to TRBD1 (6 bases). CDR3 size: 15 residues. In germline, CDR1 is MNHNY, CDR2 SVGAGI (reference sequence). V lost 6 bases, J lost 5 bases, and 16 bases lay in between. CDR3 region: CASSSRQGQTGELFF. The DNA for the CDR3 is TGTGCCAGCAGCTCCAGGCAGGGGCAGACCGGGGAGCTGTTTTTT.

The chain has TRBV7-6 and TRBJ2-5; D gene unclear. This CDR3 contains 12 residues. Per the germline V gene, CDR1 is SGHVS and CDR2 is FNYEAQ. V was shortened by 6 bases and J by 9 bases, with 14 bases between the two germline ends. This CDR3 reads CASSSGPRAQYF. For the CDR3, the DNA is TGTGCCAGCAGTTCTGGTCCCCGGGCCCAGTACTTC.